This T cell receptor beta chain was identified during a study of blood T cells in healthy people across ages. Regarding the study as a whole: Long-lived donors exceeded aged donors in naive CD4+ cells and diversity. Per million T cells, the diversity of TCR beta decreased roughly linearly as age advanced.

Then a second PCR, running roughly 6 to 11 cycles, was carried out with a sample-barcoded 5' primer and a J-beta primer mix. Every molecule of cDNA carried a tag from a template-switch adaptor with 12 random nucleotides. A minimum of 2.5 million CDR3-containing paired-end reads was obtained for each sample. TCRdb reanalysed the 5' RACE reads using MiXCR and keeps one entry per CDR3 protein. The repertoire includes some 750,000 distinct CDR3 sequences, approximately 22% of them detected once, and around 21% sits in the top ten. This clonotype has a handful of counts. What it binds is unknown. Germline values: CDR1 MNHEY, CDR2 SVGAGI. Trimming removed 0 bases from V and 4 bases from J; junction bases left unmatched: 5. CDR3 length: 15 residues.

The sequenced sample consisted of blood. This receptor was identified in a man aged 65-85 years in good health. This rearrangement joins TRBV6-5 to TRBJ1-1, with 7 nucleotides matching TRBD1. This chain's CDR3 is CASSYSRDRGTEAFF. As DNA, the CDR3 is TGTGCCAGCAGTTACTCCCGGGACAGAGGCACTGAAGCTTTCTTT.